Listed below are T cell receptor beta chains from one sample, sequenced in a study of PD-1 blockade in classical Hodgkin lymphoma. Using immunoSEQ multiplex PCR, the repertoire was profiled, and TCRdb retains in-frame clones only, with some absent. Of about 40,000 clones in the sample, over 70% were seen once. The material was peripheral blood mononuclear cells (PBMCs), obtained at baseline. These receptors all stem from a human donor with classical Hodgkin lymphoma. The conserved cysteine and the conserved F or W are not part of the CDR3 here.

V gene	J gene	CDR3 protein
TRBV11-3	TRBJ2-1	ASSRGVAYNEQF
TRBV7-2	TRBJ2-2	ASSLRTGPNTGELF
TRBV7-2	TRBJ1-2	ASSLGRNYGYT
TRBV9	TRBJ2-7	ASSVGFTSAYEQY
TRBV28	TRBJ2-3	ASRPSPDTQY
TRBV2	TRBJ2-3	ASSEGGDTQY
TRBV28	TRBJ2-3	ASSSRAFTDTQY
TRBV6-4	TRBJ2-3	ASSEAYSTDTQY
TRBV19	TRBJ2-3	ASSINWGWDTQY
TRBV28	TRBJ2-7	ASSSRVGVKAGVEQY
TRBV18	TRBJ1-5	ASSPGTVGQPQH
TRBV28	TRBJ1-2	ASSLGVLGLEDYGYT
TRBV18	TRBJ1-4	ASSLLGQGDKLF
TRBV7-6	TRBJ2-5	ASSRRQGRETQY
TRBV5-1	TRBJ2-5	ASSLAVGGAETQY
TRBV7-9	TRBJ1-3	ASSLESSGNTIY
TRBV5-4	TRBJ2-3	ATSLLGEDTQY
TRBV28	TRBJ2-2	ASSLHSGRAEYTGELF
TRBV7-8	TRBJ1-5	ASTWDPLTPQH
TRBV10-3	TRBJ1-6	AISETANSPLH
TRBV5-1	TRBJ2-5	ASRSTGGQETQY
TRBV9	TRBJ2-2	ASSVNTGELF
TRBV7-9	TRBJ2-3	ASSLVETFPSTDTQY
TRBV7-3	TRBJ2-1	ASSLLGQGKHEQF
TRBV5-1	TRBJ2-2	ASSLEQTALAGELL
TRBV25-1	TRBJ1-2	ASSDPGNYGYT
TRBV4-2	TRBJ2-1	ASSQEGALNNEQF
TRBV10-3	TRBJ2-3	AISESQGTDTQY
TRBV4-1	TRBJ1-1	ASSQGTGDTEAF
TRBV19	TRBJ1-1	ASRTGRVITEAF
TRBV2	TRBJ2-1	ASSTHSSGGTDNEQF
TRBV6-6	TRBJ2-3	ASSLGLNADTQY
TRBV11-2	TRBJ1-3	ASSPRGISGNTIY
TRBV19	TRBJ2-7	ASSMVAWDSNYEQY
TRBV11-2	TRBJ2-5	ASSPGLAEQETQY
TRBV7-9	TRBJ2-1	ASSLGLAGYNEQF
TRBV11-1	TRBJ1-1	ASSFPGPTEAF
TRBV19	TRBJ1-5	ASKRQGDNQPQH
TRBV7-9	TRBJ2-7	ASSDRTGGTYEQY
TRBV6-1	TRBJ1-2	ASSDQRLGYT
TRBV6-5	TRBJ1-1	ASRWGNTEAF
TRBV10-2	TRBJ1-2	ASSVGPPFGYT
TRBV18	TRBJ2-1	ASSPRQGYNEQF
TRBV6-6	TRBJ2-7	ASSYSKLQPSYEQY
TRBV7-9	TRBJ2-5	ASSPRTSGDYRETQY
TRBV6-1	TRBJ2-1	ASSTDSSYNEQF
TRBV10-3	TRBJ2-1	ASRRERGVYNEQF
TRBV6-1	TRBJ1-3	ASRDRGSGNTIY
TRBV9	TRBJ2-2	ASSVGLAGGANTGELF
TRBV19	TRBJ2-5	ASSIDSPWTGPVETQY
TRBV12-5	TRBJ2-5	ASGLVRGGGPPQRETQY